This entry lists 14 T cell receptor beta chains sequenced from one sample in a study of blood T cell repertoires in COVID-19. Assay used: immunoSEQ multiplex PCR; TCRdb lists only in-frame clones, some missing. Of some 96,000 clones listed, 90% were seen once; the top ten hold 1.5% to 2%. The specimen was peripheral blood. The source of these receptors is a man aged 55 to 70 with acute or convalescent COVID-19.

The rearrangement links TRBV7-9 to TRBJ2-1; maybe TRBD1 (6 bases). The CDR3 is made up of 15 amino acids. V lost 4 bases to trimming and J lost 8 bases, with 18 bases between them. Germline CDR1 and CDR2: SEHNR and FQNEAQ (reference sequence). In DNA form, the CDR3 reads TGTGCCAGCAGCTCAGCGCAGGGGCTAAAGCATGAGCAGTTCTTC. It translates to CASSSAQGLKHEQFF.

This clone was observed a few times. J is TRBJ1-1 and V is TRBV5-1; the D gene is possibly TRBD1 (5 bases). With 0 bases removed from V and 6 bases from J, the gap between germline ends came to 12 bases. There are 14 residues in the CDR3. Germline V lookup: CDR1 SGHRS, CDR2 YFSETQ. The CDR3 reads CASSLDPGGAEAFF. The CDR3 DNA is TGCGCCAGCAGCTTGGATCCAGGAGGGGCTGAAGCTTTCTTT.

V and J are TRBV30 and TRBJ2-3; TRBD2 matches 11 bases. Per the germline V gene, CDR1 is GTSNPN and CDR2 is SVGIG (reference sequence). The CDR3 has 14 residues. Unmatched junction bases numbered 7, after V lost 7 bases and J lost 4 bases. The CDR3 loop is CASVTSGDSDTQYF. CDR3 nucleotide sequence: TGTGCCTCGGTGACTAGCGGGGACTCAGATACGCAGTATTTT.

This clone was seen a few times. This chain connects TRBV10-1 to TRBJ2-2; TRBD1 aligns across 9 bases. Looked up from germline, CDR1 is WNHNN and CDR2 is SYGVQD (reference sequence). This CDR3 spans 14 amino acids. After removal of 6 bases from V and 5 bases from J, the junction contained 4 bases not matched to a gene. CDR3: CASSGTGWTGELFF. CDR3 DNA: TGCGCCAGCAGCGGGACAGGGTGGACCGGGGAGCTGTTTTTT.

The rearrangement uses TRBV6-4 and TRBJ2-7; tentatively, D is TRBD2 (5 bases). Germline V gene lookup returns CDR1 MRHNA and CDR2 SNTAGT. CDR3 length: 14 residues. V was cut by 7 bases and J by 3 bases, with 16 bases left in between. The CDR3 protein is CASTRPGNHYEQYF. The DNA for the CDR3 is TGTGCCAGCACCCGACCGGGGAACCACTACGAGCAGTACTTC.

The chain couples TRBV7-2 to TRBJ2-1, with a possible D match to TRBD2 (5 bases). The CDR3 consists of 14 residues. Germline CDR1 SGHTA, CDR2 FQGNSA. V lost 5 bases to trimming and J lost 7 bases, with 15 bases between them. CDR3 region: CASSPQPSGNEQFF. For the CDR3, the DNA is TGTGCCAGCAGCCCCCAGCCCTCGGGGAATGAGCAGTTCTTC.

V is TRBV30 and J is TRBJ2-2; perhaps TRBD2 as D (6 bases). CDR1 and CDR2 (germline): GTSNPN, SVGIG (reference sequence). The CDR3 is 13 residues long. The V end lost 1 base, the J end lost 7 bases, and 10 bases lay between the germline ends. The CDR3 coding sequence is TGTGCCTGGAGTGGGGGGACTGTCGGGGAGCTGTTTTTT. Protein: CAWSGGTVGELFF.

The CDR3 DNA sequence: TGTGCCAGCAGTTATCGGCAGGGAAATAATTCACCCCTCCACTTT. It codes for CASSYRQGNNSPLHF. The chain employs TRBV6-5 and TRBJ1-6, with D possibly matching TRBD1 (5 bases). Looked up from germline, CDR1 is MNHEY and CDR2 is SVGAGI. The CDR3 is 15 residues long. The V and J ends lost 3 bases and 5 bases respectively, with 11 bases between them.

This sequence joins TRBV19 and TRBJ1-1; D possibly corresponds to TRBD1 (5 bases). The CDR3 is made up of 17 amino acids. Per the germline V gene, CDR1 is LNHDA and CDR2 is SQIVND (reference sequence). V lost 3 bases and J 3 bases, leaving 20 bases between the germline ends. The CDR3 bases are TGTGCCAGTAGTATGGTAGGGGCTAGGATGAGAGACACTGAAGCTTTCTTT. Translated, it gives CASSMVGARMRDTEAFF.

The V call is TRBV19, the J call TRBJ1-5; D not certain. The CDR3 totals 15 residues. CDR1 and CDR2 from the germline V gene are LNHDA and SQIVND (reference sequence). Trimming pared 5 bases from V and 5 bases from J, leaving 16 bases between. CDR3 nucleotide sequence: TGTGCCAGTAGTCCCATTTCAACCGGAGATCAGCCCCAGCATTTT. Its translation is CASSPISTGDQPQHF. The full variable domain, in which reference TRBV19 and TRBJ1-5 provide the parts outside the CDR3, is DGGITQSPKYLFRKEGQNVTLSCEQNLNHDAMYWYRQDPGQGLRLIYYSQIVNDFQKGDIAEGYSVSREKKESFPLTVTSAQKNPTAFYLCASSPISTGDQPQHFGDGTRLSIL.

This clone has only one observation. The J gene is TRBJ1-5, the V gene TRBV30; D ambiguous. Between the trimmed V and J ends, which lost 3 bases and 1 base, there was a span of 7 bases. CDR1 is GTSNPN and CDR2 is SVGIG in the germline V gene (reference sequence). The CDR3 runs 13 residues. The DNA for the CDR3 is TGTGCCTGGAGCCACACCAGCAATCAGCCCCAGCATTTT. This gives the protein CAWSHTSNQPQHF.

This sequence joins TRBV10-1 and TRBJ2-3; 7 nucleotides line up with TRBD2. Germline values: CDR1 WNHNN, CDR2 SYGVQD (reference sequence). This CDR3 comprises 16 residues. The trim removed 6 bases at V and 0 bases at J, leaving 9 bases unmatched. As DNA, the CDR3 is TGCGCCAGCAGAAGCGGGGCGGCTGGGAGCACAGATACGCAGTATTTT. Amino acids: CASRSGAAGSTDTQYF.

This chain uses TRBV5-4 with TRBJ2-1, with a weak D call TRBD2 (5 bases). The germline gives CDR1 SGHNT, CDR2 YYREEE (reference sequence). The CDR3 loop spans 15 amino acids. The ends were cut back, 2 bases at V and 5 bases at J, with 14 bases in the middle. CDR3 loop: CASSFEGGENNEQFF. In DNA, the CDR3 is TGTGCCAGCAGCTTCGAGGGCGGCGAAAACAATGAGCAGTTCTTC.

V is TRBV3-1 (or the pseudogene TRBV3-2) and J is TRBJ1-1; a weak D match, TRBD1 (6 bases). Between the trimmed V and J ends, which lost 7 bases and 8 bases, there was a span of 17 bases. Per the germline V gene, CDR1 is LGHDT and CDR2 is YNNKEL (reference sequence). The CDR3 is 13 residues long. The CDR3 loop reads CASTLTGGQEAFF. The CDR3, as DNA: TGTGCCAGCACTCTGACGGGGGGCCAAGAAGCTTTCTTT.